The T cell receptor (beta chain) under discussion was sequenced for a study of T cell clones after liver transplantation. Overall study results and limits: Post-transplant time points were not standardized, so conclusions are preliminary. The donor-reactive repertoire was only partly measurable in two subjects, lacking donor cells. Circulating graft-donor-reactive CD4 TCRbeta sequences fell significantly post-transplant in 5 of 8 subjects.

Germline V gene sequence: CDR1 SNHLY, CDR2 FYNNEI. The junction had 3 bases not matched to a gene; V was cut back by 6 bases and J by 2 bases. There are 14 residues in the CDR3. The repertoire was sequenced with immunoSEQ multiplex PCR; TCRdb's copy has only in-frame clones and lacks some. The repertoire holds approximately 75,000 clones, roughly 80% seen once, with around 0.72% in the top ten. CD3+CD4+ and CD3+CD8+ cells were FACS-sorted from thawed unstimulated PBMCs. Comments on this clone: No antigen is known for it.

This clonotype originated in a human patient who received a liver transplant. Some T cells may be provided by the graft donor. The sequencing used CD4+ T cells from blood, collected 12 months after liver transplant. This chain connects TRBV2 to TRBJ2-7; 11 bases fit TRBD2. This CDR3 is CASSSGLAAYEQYF. CDR3 DNA: TGTGCCAGCAGCTCGGGACTAGCGGCCTACGAGCAGTACTTC.